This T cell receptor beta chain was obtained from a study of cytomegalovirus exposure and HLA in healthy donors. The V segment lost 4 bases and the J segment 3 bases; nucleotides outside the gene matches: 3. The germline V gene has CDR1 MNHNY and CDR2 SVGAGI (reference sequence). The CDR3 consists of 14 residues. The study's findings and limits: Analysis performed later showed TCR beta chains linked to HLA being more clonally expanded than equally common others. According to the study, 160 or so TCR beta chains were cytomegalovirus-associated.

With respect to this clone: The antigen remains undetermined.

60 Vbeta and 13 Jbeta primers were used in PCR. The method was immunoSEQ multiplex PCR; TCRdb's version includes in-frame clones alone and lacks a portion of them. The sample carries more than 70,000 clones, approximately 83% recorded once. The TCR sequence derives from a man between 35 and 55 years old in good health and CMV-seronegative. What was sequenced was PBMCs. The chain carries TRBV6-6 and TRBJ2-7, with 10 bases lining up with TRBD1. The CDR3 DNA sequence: TGTGCCAGCAGTTCGCGGACAGGGGGCTACGAGCAGTACTTC. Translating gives CASSSRTGGYEQYF.